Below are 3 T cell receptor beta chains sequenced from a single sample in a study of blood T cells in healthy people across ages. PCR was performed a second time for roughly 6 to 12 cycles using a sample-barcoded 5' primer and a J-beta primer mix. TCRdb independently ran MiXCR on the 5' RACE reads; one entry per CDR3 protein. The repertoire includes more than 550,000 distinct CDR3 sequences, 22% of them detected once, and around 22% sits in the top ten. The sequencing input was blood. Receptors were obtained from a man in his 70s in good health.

CDR3 sequence (DNA): TGTGCCAGCAGCCGCTTGACAGGGACCACAGATACGCAGTATTTT. Residues: CASSRLTGTTDTQYF. The chain is built from TRBV28 and TRBJ2-3, with 7 positions matching TRBD1. The CDR3 runs 15 residues. Germline V gene lookup returns CDR1 MDHEN and CDR2 SYDVKM. Trimming cost V 6 bases and J 2 bases; bases outside gene matches: 8.

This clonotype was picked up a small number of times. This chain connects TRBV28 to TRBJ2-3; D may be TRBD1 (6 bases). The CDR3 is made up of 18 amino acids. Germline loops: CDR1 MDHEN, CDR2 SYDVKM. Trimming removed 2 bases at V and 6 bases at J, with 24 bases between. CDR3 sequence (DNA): TGTGCCAGCAGTTTACCTGGCATCGGTCCAACAGGGCGTGATACGCAGTATTTT. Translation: CASSLPGIGPTGRDTQYF.

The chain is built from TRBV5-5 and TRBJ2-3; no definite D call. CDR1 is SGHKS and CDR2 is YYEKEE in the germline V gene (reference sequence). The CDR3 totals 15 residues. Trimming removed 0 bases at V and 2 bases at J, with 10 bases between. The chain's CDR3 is CASSLVPEFTDTQYF. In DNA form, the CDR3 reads TGTGCCAGCAGCTTGGTGCCGGAATTCACAGATACGCAGTATTTT.